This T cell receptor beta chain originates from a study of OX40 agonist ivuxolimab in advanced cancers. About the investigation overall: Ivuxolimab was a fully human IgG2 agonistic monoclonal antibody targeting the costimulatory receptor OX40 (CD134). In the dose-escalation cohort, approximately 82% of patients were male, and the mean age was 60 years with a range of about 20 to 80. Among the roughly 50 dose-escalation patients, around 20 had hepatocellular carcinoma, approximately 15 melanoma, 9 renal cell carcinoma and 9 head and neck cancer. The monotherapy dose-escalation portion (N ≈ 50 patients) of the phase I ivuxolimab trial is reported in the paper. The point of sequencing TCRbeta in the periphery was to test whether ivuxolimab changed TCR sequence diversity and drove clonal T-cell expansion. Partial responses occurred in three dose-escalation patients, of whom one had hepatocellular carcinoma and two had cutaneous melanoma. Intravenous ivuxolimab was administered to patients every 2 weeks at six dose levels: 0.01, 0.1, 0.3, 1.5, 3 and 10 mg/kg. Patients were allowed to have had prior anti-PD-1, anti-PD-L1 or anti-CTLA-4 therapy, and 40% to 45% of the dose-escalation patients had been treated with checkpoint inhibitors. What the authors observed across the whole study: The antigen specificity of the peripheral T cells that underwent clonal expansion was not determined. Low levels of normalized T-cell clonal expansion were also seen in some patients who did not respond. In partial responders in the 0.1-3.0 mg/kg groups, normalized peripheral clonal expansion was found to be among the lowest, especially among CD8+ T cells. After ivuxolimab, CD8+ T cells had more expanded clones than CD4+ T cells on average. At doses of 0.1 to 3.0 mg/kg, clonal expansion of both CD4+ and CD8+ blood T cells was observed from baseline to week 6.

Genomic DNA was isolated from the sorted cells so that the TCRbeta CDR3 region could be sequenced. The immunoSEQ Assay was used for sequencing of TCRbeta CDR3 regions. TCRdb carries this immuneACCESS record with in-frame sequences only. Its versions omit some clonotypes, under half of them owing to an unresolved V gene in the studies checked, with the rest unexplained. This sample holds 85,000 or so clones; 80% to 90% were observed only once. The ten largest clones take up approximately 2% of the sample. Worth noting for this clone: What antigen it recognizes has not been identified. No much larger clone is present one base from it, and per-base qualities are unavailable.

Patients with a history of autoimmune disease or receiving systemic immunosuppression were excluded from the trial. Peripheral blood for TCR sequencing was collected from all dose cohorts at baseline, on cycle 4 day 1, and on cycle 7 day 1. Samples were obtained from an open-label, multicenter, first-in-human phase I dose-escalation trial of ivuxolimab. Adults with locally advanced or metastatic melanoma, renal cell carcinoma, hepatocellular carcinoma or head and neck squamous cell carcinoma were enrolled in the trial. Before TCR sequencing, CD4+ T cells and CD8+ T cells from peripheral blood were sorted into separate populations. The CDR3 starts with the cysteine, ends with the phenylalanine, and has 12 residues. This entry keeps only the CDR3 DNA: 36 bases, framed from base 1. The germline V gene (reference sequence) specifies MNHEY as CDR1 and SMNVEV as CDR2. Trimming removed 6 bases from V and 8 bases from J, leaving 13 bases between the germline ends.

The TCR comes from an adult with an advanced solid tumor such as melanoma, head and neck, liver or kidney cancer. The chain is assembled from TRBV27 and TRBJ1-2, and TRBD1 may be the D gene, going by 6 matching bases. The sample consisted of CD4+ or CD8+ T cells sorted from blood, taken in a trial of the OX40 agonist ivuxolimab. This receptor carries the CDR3 CASSPIGQGYTF. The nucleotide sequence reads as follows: TGTGCCAGCAGCCCCATTGGACAGGGCTACACCTTC.